This T cell receptor (beta chain) was sequenced during a study of cytomegalovirus exposure and HLA in healthy donors. General study findings and limits: It was 160 or so TCR beta chains that were listed as cytomegalovirus-associated. A few CMV-associated chains proved CMV antigen-specific in vitro.

Sequencing used immunoSEQ multiplex PCR; TCRdb keeps in-frame clones, though not all of them. The sample lists some 160,000 clones, approximately 90% occurring once. A remark on this clone: What it binds is unknown.

The material sequenced was PBMCs. The receptor's source is a man in his late teens or twenties in good health and CMV-seronegative.

CDR3 nucleotides: TGTGCCAGCAGCCCCCAAGCACAGGGGGCGCGGGGCTACACCTTC. It encodes CASSPQAQGARGYTF. This chain links TRBV28 with TRBJ1-2; 9 nucleotides line up with TRBD1. Germline V gene sequence: CDR1 MDHEN, CDR2 SYDVKM. The ends lost 6 bases at V and 8 bases at J; junction bases unmatched: 13. This CDR3 comprises 15 residues.